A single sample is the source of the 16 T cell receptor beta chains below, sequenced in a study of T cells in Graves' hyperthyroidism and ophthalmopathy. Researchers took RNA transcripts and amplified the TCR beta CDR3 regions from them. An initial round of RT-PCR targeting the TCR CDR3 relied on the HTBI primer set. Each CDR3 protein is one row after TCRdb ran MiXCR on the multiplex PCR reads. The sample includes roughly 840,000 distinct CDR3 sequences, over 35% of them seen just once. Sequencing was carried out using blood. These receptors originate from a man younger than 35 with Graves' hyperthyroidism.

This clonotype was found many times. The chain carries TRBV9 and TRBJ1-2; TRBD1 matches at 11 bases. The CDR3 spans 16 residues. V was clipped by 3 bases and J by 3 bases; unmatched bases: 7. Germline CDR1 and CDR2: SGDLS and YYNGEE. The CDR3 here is CASSEDRDRGDYGYTF. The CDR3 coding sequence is TGTGCCAGCAGCGAGGATCGGGACAGGGGGGACTATGGCTACACCTTC. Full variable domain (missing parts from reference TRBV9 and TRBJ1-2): DSGVTQTPKHLITATGQRVTLRCSPRSGDLSVYWYQQSLDQGLQFLIQYYNGEERAKGNILERFSAQQFPDLHSELNLSSLELGDSALYFCASSEDRDRGDYGYTFGSGTRLTVV.

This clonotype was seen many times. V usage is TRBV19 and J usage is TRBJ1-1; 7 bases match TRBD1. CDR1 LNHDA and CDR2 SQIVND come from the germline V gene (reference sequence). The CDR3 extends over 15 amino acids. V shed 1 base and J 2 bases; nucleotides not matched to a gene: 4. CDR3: CASSIVGQANTEAFF. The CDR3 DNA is TGTGCCAGTAGTATAGTCGGACAGGCTAACACTGAAGCTTTCTTT.

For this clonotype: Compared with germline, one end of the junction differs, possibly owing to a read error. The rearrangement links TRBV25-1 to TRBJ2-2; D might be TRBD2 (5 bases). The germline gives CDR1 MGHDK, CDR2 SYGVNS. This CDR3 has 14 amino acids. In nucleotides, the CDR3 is TGTGCCAACATTAGGGCTAGGGATAACGGGGAGCTATTTTTT. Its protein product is CANIRARDNGELFF.

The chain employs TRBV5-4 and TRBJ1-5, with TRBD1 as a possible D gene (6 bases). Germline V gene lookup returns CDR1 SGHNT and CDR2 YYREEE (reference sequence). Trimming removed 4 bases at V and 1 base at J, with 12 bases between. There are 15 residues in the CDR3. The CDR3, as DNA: TGTGCCAGCAGCCAGGACGGGACAAGCAATCAGCCCCAGCATTTT. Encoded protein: CASSQDGTSNQPQHF.

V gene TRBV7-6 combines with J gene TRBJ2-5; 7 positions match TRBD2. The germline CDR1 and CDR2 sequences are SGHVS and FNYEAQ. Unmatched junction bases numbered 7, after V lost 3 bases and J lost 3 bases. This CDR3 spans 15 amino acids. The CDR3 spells CASSFASGGKETQYF. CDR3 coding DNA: TGTGCCAGCAGCTTTGCATCCGGGGGGAAAGAGACCCAGTACTTC.

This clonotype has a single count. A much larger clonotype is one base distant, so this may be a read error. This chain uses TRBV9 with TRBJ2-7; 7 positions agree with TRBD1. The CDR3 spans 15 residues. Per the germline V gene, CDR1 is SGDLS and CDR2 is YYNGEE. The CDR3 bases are TGTGCCAGCAGCGTAGCGGCAGGGGGAACCTACGAGAAGTACTTC. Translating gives CASSVAAGGTYEKYF.

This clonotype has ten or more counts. This chain's CDR3 is CSDLTRGSDYGYTF. In DNA form, the CDR3 reads TGCAGCGACTTGACCAGGGGGAGTGACTATGGCTACACCTTC. The chain links TRBV29-1 to TRBJ1-2, with 7 bases identical to TRBD1. With 7 bases clipped from V and 3 bases from J, the junction kept 11 bases outside the gene matches. CDR1 is SQVTM and CDR2 is ANQGSEA in the germline V gene. The CDR3 is made up of 14 amino acids.

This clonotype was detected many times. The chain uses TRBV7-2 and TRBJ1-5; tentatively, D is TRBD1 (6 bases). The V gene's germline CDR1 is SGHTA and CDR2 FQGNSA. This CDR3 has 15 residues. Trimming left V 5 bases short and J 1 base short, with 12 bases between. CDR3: CASSQGRASNQPQHF. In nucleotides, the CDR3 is TGTGCCAGCAGCCAGGGGCGGGCAAGCAATCAGCCCCAGCATTTT.

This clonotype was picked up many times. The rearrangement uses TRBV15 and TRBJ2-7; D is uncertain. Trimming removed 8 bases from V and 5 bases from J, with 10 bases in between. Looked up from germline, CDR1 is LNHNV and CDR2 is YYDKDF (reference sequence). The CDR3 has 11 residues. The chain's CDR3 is CATPDRNEQYF. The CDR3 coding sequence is TGTGCCACCCCGGACCGCAACGAGCAGTACTTC.

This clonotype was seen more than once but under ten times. CDR3 DNA sequence: TGTGCCAGTAGTGGCCGTGCGAGGGGATACCAAGAGACCCAGTACTTC. Translated: CASSGRARGYQETQYF. The rearrangement links TRBV19 to TRBJ2-5; TRBD1 or TRBD2 may be the D gene (5 bases each). The CDR3 length is 16 residues. The germline V and J ends were trimmed by 5 bases and 0 bases, with 16 bases remaining between them. Germline V gene data show CDR1 as LNHDA and CDR2 as SQIVND (reference sequence).

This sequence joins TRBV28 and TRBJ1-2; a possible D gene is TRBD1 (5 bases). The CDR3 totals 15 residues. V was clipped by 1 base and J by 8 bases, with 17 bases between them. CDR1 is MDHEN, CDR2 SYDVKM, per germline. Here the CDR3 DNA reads TGTGCCAGCAGTTTATCGACTTGGGGCGCGGGGGGCTACACCTTC. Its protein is CASSLSTWGAGGYTF.

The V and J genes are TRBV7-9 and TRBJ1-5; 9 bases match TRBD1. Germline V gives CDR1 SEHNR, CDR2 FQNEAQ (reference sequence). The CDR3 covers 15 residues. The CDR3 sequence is CARDPRDRENQPQHF. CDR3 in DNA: TGTGCTAGAGATCCTAGGGACAGGGAAAATCAGCCCCAGCATTTT.

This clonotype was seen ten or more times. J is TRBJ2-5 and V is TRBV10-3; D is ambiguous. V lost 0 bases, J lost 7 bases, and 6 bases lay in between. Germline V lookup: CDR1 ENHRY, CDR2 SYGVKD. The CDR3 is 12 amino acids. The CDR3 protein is CAISESIGTQYF. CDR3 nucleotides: TGTGCCATCAGTGAGTCGATCGGGACCCAGTACTTC.

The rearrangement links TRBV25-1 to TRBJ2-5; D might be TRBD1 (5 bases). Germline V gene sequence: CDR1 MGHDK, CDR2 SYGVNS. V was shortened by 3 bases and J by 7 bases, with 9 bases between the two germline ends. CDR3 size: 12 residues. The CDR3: CASSDIQGTQYF. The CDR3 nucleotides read TGTGCCAGCAGTGATATTCAGGGGACCCAGTACTTC.

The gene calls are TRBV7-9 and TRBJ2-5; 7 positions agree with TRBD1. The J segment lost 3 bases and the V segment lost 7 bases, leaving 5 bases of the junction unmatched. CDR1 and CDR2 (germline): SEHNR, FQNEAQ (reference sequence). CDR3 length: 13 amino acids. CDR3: CASTKDRKETQYF. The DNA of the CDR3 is TGTGCCAGCACCAAGGACAGGAAAGAGACCCAGTACTTC.

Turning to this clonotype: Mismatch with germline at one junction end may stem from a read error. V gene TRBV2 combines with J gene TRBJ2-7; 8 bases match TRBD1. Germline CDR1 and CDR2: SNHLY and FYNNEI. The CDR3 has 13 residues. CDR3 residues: CASSLQGEDEQYF. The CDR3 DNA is TGCGCCAGCAGCTTACAGGGGGAGGACGAGCAGTACTTC. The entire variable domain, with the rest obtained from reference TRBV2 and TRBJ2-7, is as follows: EPEVTQTPSHQVTQMGQEVILRCVPISNHLYFYWYRQILGQKVEFLVSFYNNEISEKSEIFDDQFSVERPDGSNFTLKIRSTKLEDSAMYFCASSLQGEDEQYFGPGTRLTVT.